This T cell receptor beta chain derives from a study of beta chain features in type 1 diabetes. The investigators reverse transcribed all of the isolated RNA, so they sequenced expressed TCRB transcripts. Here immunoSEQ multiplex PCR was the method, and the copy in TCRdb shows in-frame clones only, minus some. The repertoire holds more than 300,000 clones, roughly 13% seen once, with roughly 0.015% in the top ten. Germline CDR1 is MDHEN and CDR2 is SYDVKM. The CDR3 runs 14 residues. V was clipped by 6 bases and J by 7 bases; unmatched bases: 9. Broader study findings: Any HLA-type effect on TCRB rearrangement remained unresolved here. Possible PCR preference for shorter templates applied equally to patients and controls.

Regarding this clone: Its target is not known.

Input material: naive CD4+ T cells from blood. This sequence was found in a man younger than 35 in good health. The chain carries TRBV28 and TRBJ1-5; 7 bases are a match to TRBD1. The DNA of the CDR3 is TGTGCCAGCAGCCCTAGACAGGGAGGACAGCCCCAGCATTTT. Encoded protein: CASSPRQGGQPQHF.